A selection of T cell receptor beta chains follows, all from one sample in a study of patients and donors after allogeneic stem cell transplantation. From the RT-PCR reads, TCRdb called clonotypes with MiXCR, one entry per CDR3 protein. The data show about 960,000 distinct CDR3 sequences, with about a sixth seen just once and 6% held by the top ten. Sequenced input: blood, either unsorted or a sorted T cell fraction (not recorded which). These receptors were obtained from a human donor who was either an allogeneic HSCT recipient or a stem cell or donor lymphocyte infusion donor (not recorded which). It is not recorded whose cells these are; they may come from a transplant donor. Each CDR3 is given with its conserved first and last residue. D genes are given only for firm matches. Some rows have no size entry. The others give once, few or many, or a class for an expanded clone.

clone_size: NA; v_call: TRBV11-3; j_call: TRBJ2-1; d_call: NA; cdr3_aa: CASSPEGGSYNEQFF; cdr3_nt: TGTGCCAGCAGCCCAGAGGGGGGTTCCTACAATGAGCAGTTCTTC
clone_size: NA; v_call: TRBV24-1; j_call: TRBJ2-3; d_call: TRBD1; cdr3_aa: CATSETTGADTQYF; cdr3_nt: TGTGCCACCAGTGAGACTACAGGGGCAGATACGCAGTATTTT
clone_size: NA; v_call: TRBV11-2; j_call: TRBJ1-1; d_call: TRBD1; cdr3_aa: CASSFRDSGTEAFF; cdr3_nt: TGTGCCAGCAGCTTCCGGGACAGCGGCACTGAAGCTTTCTTT
clone_size: few; v_call: TRBV4-1; j_call: TRBJ2-7; d_call: TRBD1; cdr3_aa: CASSTQDRVGDEQYF; cdr3_nt: TGCGCCAGCAGCACACAGGACAGGGTTGGGGACGAGCAGTACTTC
clone_size: many; v_call: TRBV12-3/TRBV12-4; j_call: TRBJ2-7; d_call: NA; cdr3_aa: CASSLFRGKTYEQYF; cdr3_nt: TGTGCCAGCAGTTTGTTCAGGGGAAAAACCTACGAGCAGTACTTC
clone_size: few; v_call: TRBV3-1; j_call: TRBJ2-6; d_call: NA; cdr3_aa: CASSRETRLGANVLTF; cdr3_nt: TGTGCCAGCAGCCGCGAAACTAGGCTTGGGGCCAACGTCCTGACTTTC
clone_size: few; v_call: TRBV2; j_call: TRBJ2-7; d_call: NA; cdr3_aa: CASRGQSGHDGRYEQYF; cdr3_nt: TGTGCCAGCAGAGGGCAGAGCGGGCATGACGGGCGCTACGAGCAGTACTTC
clone_size: few; v_call: TRBV5-1; j_call: TRBJ2-5; d_call: NA; cdr3_aa: CASSLWTDQETQYF; cdr3_nt: TGCGCCAGCAGCTTGTGGACAGACCAAGAGACCCAGTACTTC
clone_size: NA; v_call: TRBV7-2; j_call: TRBJ2-2; d_call: NA; cdr3_aa: CASSPGRQQGGELFF; cdr3_nt: TGTGCCAGCAGCCCCGGAAGGCAGCAGGGCGGGGAGCTGTTTTTT
clone_size: few; v_call: TRBV12-3/TRBV12-4; j_call: TRBJ1-2; d_call: NA; cdr3_aa: CASSLGGGVGYGYTF; cdr3_nt: TGTGCCAGCAGTTTAGGGGGGGGGGTAGGCTATGGCTACACCTTC
clone_size: NA; v_call: TRBV9; j_call: TRBJ1-1; d_call: NA; cdr3_aa: CASSVAGGKTEAFF; cdr3_nt: TGTGCCAGCAGCGTAGCGGGAGGGAAGACCGAAGCTTTCTTT
clone_size: few; v_call: TRBV7-8; j_call: TRBJ2-7; d_call: NA; cdr3_aa: CASSLSLPTYEQYF; cdr3_nt: TGTGCCAGCAGTCTCTCACTACCAACCTACGAGCAGTACTTC
clone_size: NA; v_call: TRBV4-1; j_call: TRBJ1-2; d_call: NA; cdr3_aa: CASSQDQMGNSGYTF; cdr3_nt: TGCGCCAGCAGCCAAGATCAGATGGGAAATTCGGGCTACACCTTC
clone_size: NA; v_call: TRBV7-9; j_call: TRBJ2-7; d_call: NA; cdr3_aa: CASSPYRDTFYEQYF; cdr3_nt: TGTGCCAGCAGCCCGTATAGGGACACCTTCTACGAGCAGTACTTC
clone_size: few; v_call: TRBV6-2/TRBV6-3; j_call: TRBJ1-3; d_call: NA; cdr3_aa: CASSRNPSGNTIYF; cdr3_nt: TGTGCCAGTTCAAGGAACCCCTCTGGAAACACCATATATTTT
clone_size: few; v_call: TRBV6-5; j_call: TRBJ2-5; d_call: NA; cdr3_aa: CASYDLETQYF; cdr3_nt: TGTGCCAGCTACGATCTAGAGACCCAGTACTTC